A selection of T cell receptor beta chains follows, all from one sample in a study of regulatory T cells in long-lasting Graves disease. TCRdb independently ran MiXCR on the multiplex PCR reads; one entry per CDR3 protein. The data hold roughly 400,000 distinct CDR3 sequences, with about 20% observed a single time. The sample in question was peripheral blood mononuclear cells (PBMCs), obtained when the disease was refractory, from a patient treated with antithyroid drugs. The receptors derive from a female donor with Graves disease. CDR3s include the opening cysteine and the closing phenylalanine or tryptophan. Rows may omit the clone size; those that give it use once, few, many or a size class.

CDR3aa	v_gene	j_gene	abundance
CASSLRGQGYEQYF	TRBV2	TRBJ2-7	many
CASSITTSGGSSYEQYF	TRBV2	TRBJ2-7	many
CASSLVVAGAGTQYF	TRBV7-2	TRBJ2-5	many
CASSSYKAYEQYF	TRBV27	TRBJ2-7	NA
CAWMAVGNTEAFF	TRBV30	TRBJ1-1	few
CASIPGQGSYEQYF	TRBV2	TRBJ2-7	many
CASSWGKYNTEAFF	TRBV18	TRBJ1-1	NA
CASSAPGQVFYEQYF	TRBV7-8	TRBJ2-7	NA
CASSSPLQEGKNIQYF	TRBV7-9	TRBJ2-4	NA
CASSIAQQIYEQYF	TRBV28	TRBJ2-7	many
CASSIGLAGANIQYF	TRBV19	TRBJ2-4	NA
CASSEQSSGITIYF	TRBV6-1	TRBJ1-3	NA
CAWSPLGLNTEAFF	TRBV30	TRBJ1-1	NA
CASSPRTGGQPQHF	TRBV27	TRBJ1-5	NA
CASSSPRAASGFYEQYF	TRBV7-8	TRBJ2-7	few
CASSYATVFSGRAASSYEQYF	TRBV6-2/TRBV6-3	TRBJ2-7	many
CASSTSSGKRYEQYF	TRBV12-3/TRBV12-4	TRBJ2-7	many
CAISDQVSGETQYF	TRBV10-3	TRBJ2-5	many
CATSGNRGRVNQPQHF	TRBV15	TRBJ1-5	few
CASSIRGGRKSSGNTIYF	TRBV19	TRBJ1-3	once
CASSILAGVGEQYF	TRBV7-2	TRBJ2-7	NA
CASGEGGRSEQYF	TRBV5-1	TRBJ2-7	few
CAWSERTAIYGYTF	TRBV30	TRBJ1-2	many
CASSQWSGSGELFF	TRBV7-2	TRBJ2-2	NA
CASMGRGYEQYF	TRBV10-2	TRBJ2-7	many
CASSIDGYETQYF	TRBV19	TRBJ2-5	many
CASRDPGVHGYTF	TRBV25-1	TRBJ1-2	once
CSASRGEGKQETQYF	TRBV20-1	TRBJ2-5	NA
CASSLFGYSNQPQHF	TRBV27	TRBJ1-5	NA
CASSRWTTQETQYF	TRBV7-2	TRBJ2-5	few
CASSLQQGRLGSGNNIYF	TRBV28	TRBJ1-3	NA
CASSERLFQETQYF	TRBV2	TRBJ2-5	many
CASSEVQGREQYF	TRBV6-1	TRBJ2-7	few
CAITESGVYNEQFF	TRBV10-3	TRBJ2-1	NA
CATLPGTGPGNTIYF	TRBV28	TRBJ1-3	few
CSARDISYEQYF	TRBV20-1	TRBJ2-7	few
CASSFGTKNTEAFF	TRBV12-3/TRBV12-4	TRBJ1-1	many
CAWSSWQGQGANTEAFF	TRBV30	TRBJ1-1	few
CASSHVASGGKSSYNSPLHF	TRBV6-1	TRBJ1-6	NA
CASSSGLAGVYEQYF	TRBV28	TRBJ2-7	many
CATSRGGGASSRTDTQYF	TRBV15	TRBJ2-3	few
CAWSVLSSGANVLTF	TRBV30	TRBJ2-6	NA
CASSESPETGTYEQYF	TRBV6-1	TRBJ2-7	many
CASSSSGTRNF	TRBV6-5	TRBJ2-5	few
CASSLSEQLYEQYF	TRBV27	TRBJ2-7	many
CAISLGDQAGNTIYF	TRBV10-3	TRBJ1-3	few
CASSPGTGDYEQYF	TRBV12-3/TRBV12-4	TRBJ2-7	many
CASSGDSGGRTEAFF	TRBV7-9	TRBJ1-1	NA
CATSRDVTEAFF	TRBV15	TRBJ1-1	few
CASSGRDGDLETQYF	TRBV2	TRBJ2-5	few
CASSPVRAGEKKEQFF	TRBV13	TRBJ2-1	NA
CASTADGVSYEQYF	TRBV28	TRBJ2-7	many
CSAYRDSHYGYTF	TRBV29-1	TRBJ1-2	NA
CSVVYSIYGYTF	TRBV29-1	TRBJ1-2	few
CASSPGGGQNQPQHF	TRBV5-1	TRBJ1-5	many
CSASPTTYEQYF	TRBV20-1	TRBJ2-7	few
CASSQDPDTEAFF	TRBV4-3	TRBJ1-1	few